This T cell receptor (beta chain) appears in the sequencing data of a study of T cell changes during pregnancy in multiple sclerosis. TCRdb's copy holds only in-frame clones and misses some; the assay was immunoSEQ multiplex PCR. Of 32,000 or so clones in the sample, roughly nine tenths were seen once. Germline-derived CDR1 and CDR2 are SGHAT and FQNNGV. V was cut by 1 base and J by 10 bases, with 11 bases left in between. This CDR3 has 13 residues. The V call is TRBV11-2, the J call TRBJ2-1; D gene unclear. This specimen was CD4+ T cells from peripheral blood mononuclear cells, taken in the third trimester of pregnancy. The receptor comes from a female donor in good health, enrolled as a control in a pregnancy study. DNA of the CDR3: TGTGCCAGCAGCTTAGGGCACCGTTGGGAGCAGTTCTTC. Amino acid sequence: CASSLGHRWEQFF. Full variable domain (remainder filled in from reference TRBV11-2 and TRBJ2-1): EAGVAQSPRYKIIEKRQSVAFWCNPISGHATLYWYQQILGQGPKLLIQFQNNGVVDDSQLPKDRFSAERLKGVDSTLKIQPAKLEDSAVYLCASSLGHRWEQFFGPGTRLTVL.